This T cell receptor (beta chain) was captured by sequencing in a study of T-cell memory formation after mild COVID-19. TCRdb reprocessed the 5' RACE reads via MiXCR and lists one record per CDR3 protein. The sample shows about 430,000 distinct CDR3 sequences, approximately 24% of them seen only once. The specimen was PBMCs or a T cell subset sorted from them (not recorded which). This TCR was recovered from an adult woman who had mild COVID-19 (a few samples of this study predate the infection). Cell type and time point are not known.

In DNA form, the CDR3 reads TGTGCCACCAGTGATTTAGTAGGGGGGAACACAGATACGCAGTATTTT. Its protein is CATSDLVGGNTDTQYF. The chain has TRBV24-1 and TRBJ2-3; D may match TRBD1 or TRBD2 (6 bases each). CDR3 length: 16 amino acids. V lost 1 base to trimming and J lost 2 bases, with 12 bases between them. Germline V CDR1 and CDR2: KGHDR, SFDVKD.